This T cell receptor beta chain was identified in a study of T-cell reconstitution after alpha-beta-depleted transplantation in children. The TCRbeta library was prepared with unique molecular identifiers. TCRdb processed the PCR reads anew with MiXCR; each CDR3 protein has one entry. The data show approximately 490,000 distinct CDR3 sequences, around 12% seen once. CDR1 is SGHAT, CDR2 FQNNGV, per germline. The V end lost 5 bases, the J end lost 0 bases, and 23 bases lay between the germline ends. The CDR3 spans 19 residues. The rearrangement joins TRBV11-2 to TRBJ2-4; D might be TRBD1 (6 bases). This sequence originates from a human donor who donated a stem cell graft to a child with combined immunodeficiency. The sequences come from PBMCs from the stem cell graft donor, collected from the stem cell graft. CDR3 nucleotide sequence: TGTGCCAGCAGCCCAGGGACAAGGGGTAGTATAGTAGCCAAAAACATTCAGTACTTC. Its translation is CASSPGTRGSIVAKNIQYF.